This is a list of T cell receptor beta chains from one sample in a study of blood T cells in healthy people across ages. In TCRdb, the 5' RACE reads were re-called with MiXCR into one record per CDR3 protein. The table records 750,000 to 950,000 distinct CDR3 sequences, about a quarter of them present only once. This same sample was also taken into another study, of T cells of mothers and their children.

The source material was blood. The receptors shown here come from a boy aged 10-17 years in good health. CDR3s leave out the opening cysteine and the closing phenylalanine or tryptophan.

j_call: .; v_call: TRBV3-1; cdr3_aa: ASSHPTSGGQYEQY
j_call: TRBJ2-5; v_call: TRBV27; cdr3_aa: ASNLGTGGMETQY
j_call: TRBJ1-2; v_call: TRBV11-2; cdr3_aa: ASSPRVNNYGYT
j_call: TRBJ2-5; v_call: TRBV2; cdr3_aa: ASPLREGRETQY
j_call: TRBJ1-1; v_call: TRBV30; cdr3_aa: AWSVLKNTEAF
j_call: TRBJ1-4; v_call: TRBV30; cdr3_aa: AWSVGTADEKLF
j_call: TRBJ1-2; v_call: TRBV12-3/TRBV12-4; cdr3_aa: ATSGYSYT
j_call: TRBJ2-7; v_call: TRBV20-1; cdr3_aa: SATDRRSYEQY
j_call: TRBJ2-1; v_call: TRBV7-2; cdr3_aa: AGSLDYNEQF
j_call: TRBJ1-1; v_call: TRBV11-2; cdr3_aa: ASSLMGRRRREAF
j_call: TRBJ2-1; v_call: TRBV5-1; cdr3_aa: ASSKGLAGRGGHEQF
j_call: TRBJ2-1; v_call: TRBV5-1; cdr3_aa: ASSLGLAGGRDEQF
j_call: TRBJ2-1; v_call: TRBV5-1; cdr3_aa: ASSLAASGGAREQF
j_call: TRBJ1-6; v_call: TRBV9; cdr3_aa: ASSPTVLPPLH
j_call: TRBJ2-5; v_call: TRBV6-5; cdr3_aa: ASSYGKTGSYKTQY
j_call: TRBJ1-3; v_call: TRBV7-9; cdr3_aa: ASSPTGGNTIY
j_call: TRBJ2-3; v_call: TRBV7-2; cdr3_aa: ASSIRQNTDTQY
j_call: TRBJ2-4; v_call: TRBV4-1; cdr3_aa: ASSQGQGSAKNIQY